This T cell receptor (beta chain) came from a study of OX40 agonist ivuxolimab in advanced cancers. Study-wide background: Of the participants, 40% had some prior anti-PD-1, anti-PD-L1 or anti-CTLA-4 therapy, which was allowed. General study findings and limits: Among the lowest levels of clonal expansion were found in partial responders at 0.1-3.0 mg/kg. CD8+ T cells averaged more expanded clones than CD4+.

Autoimmune disease history or systemic immunosuppression excluded patients. The trim removed 4 bases at V and 5 bases at J, leaving 6 bases unmatched. Germline CDR1 reads MDHEN; CDR2 reads SYDVKM. The CDR3 consists of 15 residues. Clones were sequenced by immunoSEQ multiplex PCR, and TCRdb holds only the in-frame ones, with some missing. This table has around 95,000 clones, approximately 90% appearing once. Worth noting for this clone: The target antigen is unknown.

The sample consisted of CD4+ or CD8+ T cells sorted from blood, taken in a trial of the OX40 agonist ivuxolimab. The receptor's source is an adult with an advanced solid tumor such as melanoma, head and neck, liver or kidney cancer. The gene calls are TRBV28 and TRBJ2-5; 11 nucleotides align to TRBD2. CDR3 sequence: CASSSRLAGLETQYF. CDR3 DNA sequence: TGTGCCAGCAGTTCGAGACTAGCGGGATTGGAGACCCAGTACTTC.